This entry features one TCR beta chain sequence. Its antigen specificity is not known. Base qualities are not recorded, but no much larger clone differs from it by a single base. The data derive from a study of shared clonotypes between healthy human individuals (TCRdb year 2020). For the study in its entirety: Three men and two women, aged 18 to 49 years, made up the cohort. For each donor, three plates each were used for CD4 naive and CD4 memory, two plates were used for CD8 naive, and one plate was used for CD8 memory. Blood TCR repertoires of a handful of healthy adults were deeply sequenced to estimate repertoire size and the extent of clonotype sharing between individuals. Libraries were prepared and TCR repertoires were sequenced by different laboratories using diverse techniques, in order to increase sequencing depth and limit assay-specific biases. Leukapheresis yielded between about 0.85 and 10 billion PBMCs per donor. Findings and caveats that apply to the study as a whole: Because the study included a small number of donors, the genetic and exposure-history diversity represented was limited. About 5% of naive CD4, 3.5% of naive CD8, roughly 2.4% of memory CD4, and roughly 0.4% of memory CD8 clonotypes were shared across a few donors. Naive subsets generally had larger estimated clonotype richness than memory subsets. Only blood was sampled, and tissue TCR repertoires likely differ from those in blood. Clonotypes shared by all four sorted-subset donors showed higher generation probabilities than non-shared clonotypes. Based on pairwise subsampling, the degree of clonotype sharing among donors was expected to be affected by sequencing depth. Even with the large sequencing depth, rarefaction of the sorted-subset datasets indicated that sequencing was incomplete.

The CDR1 and CDR2 encoded by the germline V gene are MGHRA and YSYEKL. Measured from the cysteine to the phenylalanine, the CDR3 is 13 residues long. Only the CDR3 part of the read is kept: 39 bases, read in frame from the first base. Trimming removed 2 bases from V and 8 bases from J, leaving 9 bases between the germline ends. CD8 naive samples were CD45RO-negative cells positively selected for CCR7, giving a CD45RA+CCR7+ population that excluded TemRA cells. The donors were healthy, HIV-negative adults who had no recently reported acute infections or vaccinations. Every donor was a Caucasian adult living in Nashville, Tennessee, USA. Blood was obtained by leukapheresis, after which PBMCs were separated by Ficoll-Histopaque density gradient centrifugation and cryopreserved in liquid nitrogen vapor phase. Analytical flow cytometry was used to check the purity and quantity of every magnetically sorted T cell population. Genomic DNA was isolated from each sorted fraction and quantified by UV absorbance on a Nanodrop 2000c.

TCR CDR3 regions were amplified from genomic DNA by multiplex PCR using the deep immunoSEQ assay. For each cell subset, the extracted genomic DNA was distributed evenly across all wells of several immunoSEQ 96-well plates, and each plate served as one replicate. Each replicate PCR for sorted subsets received roughly 0.2 ug genomic DNA, equal to about 29,000 T cell genomes. The purified libraries were quantified using a Qubit 3.0 fluorometer, sized with a Bioanalyzer 2100, and then quantified again using the KAPA Library Quantification kit. Each immunoSEQ 96-well plate was sequenced on its own single-read 150-cycle Illumina NextSeq 550 flow cell. In the source study's methods: The immunoSEQ output contained only junctional sequences without quality scores, so filtering could not match that applied to full-length reads. Sequences were annotated with PyIR, a Python wrapper for IgBLAST v1.9, using IMGT germline references to assign V/J genes and CDR3. Reads were removed for weak V/J assignments (E-value above 1e-6), missing CDR3, stop codons, out-of-frame junctions, or ambiguous translated residues. V3J clonotypes were defined as sequences sharing an identical inferred V gene, J gene, and CDR3 amino acid sequence. Percentage overlap between repertoires was computed as shared unique clonotypes divided by the size of the smaller repertoire. Three approaches were used to assess repertoire richness: RTK rarefaction, the Chao1 estimator, and Recon v2.1 estimates of unobserved clonotypes. For all TCRbeta clonotypes obtained by the gDNA method from a handful of donors, generation probabilities were computed with OLGA. Not all clones reach the TCRdb copy of this immuneACCESS table, which keeps in-frame sequences only. Checked studies attribute under half of the gap to unresolved V genes and leave the rest unexplained. V and J calls and clone size come straight from that table; D and trimming were deduced from the DNA. Within this sample are under 1 million clones, with 95% to 97% of them counted one time only. Less than 0.25% of the sample comes from the top ten.

Material for sequencing was naive CD8+ T cells sorted from blood. The cell subset or site label, as the study defines it: CD45RA+CCR7+. In this chain, TRBV4-1 is recombined with TRBJ2-2; the D gene identity is not certain. The TCR was taken from a man aged 30 to 45 in good health. The DNA reads TGCGCCAGCAGCCAAAGACTCACGGGGGAGCTGTTTTTT. It is translated as CASSQRLTGELFF.